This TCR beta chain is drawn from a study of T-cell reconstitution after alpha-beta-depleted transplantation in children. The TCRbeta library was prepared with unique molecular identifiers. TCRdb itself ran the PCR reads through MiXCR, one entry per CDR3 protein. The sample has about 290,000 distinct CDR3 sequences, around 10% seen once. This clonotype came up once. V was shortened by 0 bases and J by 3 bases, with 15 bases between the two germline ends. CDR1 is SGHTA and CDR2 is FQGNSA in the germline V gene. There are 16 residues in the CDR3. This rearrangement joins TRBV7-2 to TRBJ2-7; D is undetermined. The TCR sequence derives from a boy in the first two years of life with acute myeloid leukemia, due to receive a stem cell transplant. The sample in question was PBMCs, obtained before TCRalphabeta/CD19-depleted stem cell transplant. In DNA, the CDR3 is TGTGCCAGCAGCTTAGCTTTCGACATCAACGTCTACGAGCAGTACTTC. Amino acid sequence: CASSLAFDINVYEQYF.